The next 24 T cell receptor beta chains were all read from a single sample in a study of control samples from healthy donors and cancer patients. Only in-frame clones appear in the TCRdb table, and some are missing; sequencing was by immunoSEQ multiplex PCR. Of 150,000 to 180,000 clones in the sample, roughly 94% are singletons; the top ten hold 4.5% to 6%. Sequenced sample: blood. These receptors were collected from a middle-aged man in good health.

This chain connects TRBV7-2 to TRBJ1-2; D may be TRBD1 (6 bases). Germline V gene lookup returns CDR1 SGHTA and CDR2 FQGNSA. The V and J ends lost 1 base and 5 bases respectively, with 17 bases between them. The CDR3 contains 16 residues. The CDR3 DNA is TGTGCCAGCAGCTTAGGACTGGGGGGCGTTTCTTATGGCTACACCTTC. Amino acids: CASSLGLGGVSYGYTF.

This sequence joins TRBV27 and TRBJ2-3; D is undetermined. Trimming shortened V by 6 bases and J by 0 bases, and 16 bases separated the two germline ends. CDR1 is MNHEY and CDR2 is SMNVEV in the germline V gene (reference sequence). This CDR3 is built from 16 residues. As DNA, the CDR3 is TGTGCCAGCAGCCGCCGGGCCGGCCTAAGCACAGATACGCAGTATTTT. It translates to CASSRRAGLSTDTQYF.

Concerning this clone itself: This CDR3 is also generated by other DNA sequences in the sample. V is TRBV5-1 and J is TRBJ2-7; D remains unclear. The CDR3 is made up of 13 amino acids. V was cut by 2 bases and J by 1 base, with 7 bases left in between. Germline CDR1 and CDR2: SGHRS and YFSETQ. The CDR3 DNA follows: TGCGCCAGCAGCTTTTCTTCTTCCTACGAGCAGTACTTC. This sequence encodes CASSFSSSYEQYF.

This rearrangement joins TRBV6-4 to TRBJ2-3; 7 bases align to TRBD1. The CDR3 extends over 14 amino acids. J lost 2 bases, V lost 5 bases, and 4 bases had no gene match. CDR1 and CDR2 (germline): MRHNA, SNTAGT. The CDR3 nucleotides are TGTGCCAGCAGTCCGGGACAGCCCACAGATACGCAGTATTTT. Encoded protein: CASSPGQPTDTQYF.

V is TRBV5-1 and J is TRBJ1-5, with D perhaps matching TRBD1 (6 bases). Between the trimmed V and J ends, which lost 2 bases and 4 bases, there was a span of 13 bases. The germline V gene has CDR1 SGHRS and CDR2 YFSETQ. The CDR3 is made up of 15 amino acids. CDR3 sequence (DNA): TGCGCCAGCAGCTTACAGGGACGGATTAATCAGCCCCAGCATTTT. Translated, it gives CASSLQGRINQPQHF.

V gene TRBV7-9 combines with J gene TRBJ1-1; D gene uncertain. The CDR3 consists of 11 residues. V was shortened by 1 base and J by 10 bases, with 7 bases between the two germline ends. Germline V gives CDR1 SEHNR, CDR2 FQNEAQ (reference sequence). CDR3 sequence: CASSLGLGAFF. The CDR3, as DNA: TGTGCCAGCAGCTTAGGTCTGGGAGCTTTCTTT.

V gene TRBV5-1 combines with J gene TRBJ1-2, with TRBD1 as a possible D gene (6 bases). Germline V gene lookup returns CDR1 SGHRS and CDR2 YFSETQ. CDR3 length: 14 amino acids. The germline V and J ends were trimmed by 0 bases and 8 bases, with 14 bases remaining between them. CDR3 DNA: TGCGCCAGCAGCTTGGTTGGGGGCTTGGAGGGCTACACCTTC. Protein sequence: CASSLVGGLEGYTF.

The J gene is TRBJ2-1, the V gene TRBV27; D remains unclear. Germline lookup yields CDR1 MNHEY and CDR2 SMNVEV (reference sequence). CDR3 size: 12 residues. Trimming took off 5 bases at V and 4 bases at J, with 6 bases between the two ends. Here the CDR3 DNA reads TGTGCCAGCAGTAGAGGATACAATGAGCAGTTCTTC. It encodes CASSRGYNEQFF.

The chain carries TRBV27 and TRBJ2-3, with a weak D call TRBD2 (7 bases). Trimming took off 4 bases at V and 6 bases at J, with 11 bases between the two ends. The germline V gene encodes CDR1 MNHEY and CDR2 SMNVEV (reference sequence). The CDR3 has 13 amino acids. The CDR3 protein is CASSWGGPDTQYF. Written as DNA, the CDR3 is TGTGCCAGCAGTTGGGGGGGCCCGGATACGCAGTATTTT.

V usage is TRBV6-2 or TRBV6-3 and J usage is TRBJ1-1; unclear D gene. Germline lookup yields CDR1 MNHEY and CDR2 SVGEGT. Between the trimmed V and J ends, which lost 2 bases and 1 base, there was a span of 8 bases. This CDR3 region has 14 residues. The CDR3: CASSYIQPNTEAFF. CDR3 coding DNA: TGTGCCAGCAGTTACATACAGCCGAACACTGAAGCTTTCTTT.

The chain joins TRBV4-3 to TRBJ1-4, with a possible D match to TRBD1 (5 bases). This CDR3 has 19 amino acids. V was clipped by 0 bases and J by 8 bases, with 25 bases between them. Germline CDR1 and CDR2: LGHNA and YSLEER. This CDR3 is CASSQDLSGWGGNTEKLFF. The DNA of the CDR3 is TGCGCCAGCAGCCAAGATTTATCTGGGTGGGGGGGGAATACCGAAAAACTGTTTTTT.

This chain uses TRBV4-2 with TRBJ1-6; no clear D gene. The V end lost 0 bases, the J end lost 8 bases, and 23 bases lay between the germline ends. The CDR3 covers 19 residues. Germline V gene sequence: CDR1 LGHNA, CDR2 YNFKEQ. This chain's CDR3 is CASSQDNTMQKDSYSPLHF. Written as DNA, the CDR3 is TGTGCCAGCAGCCAAGATAATACTATGCAGAAGGACTCCTATTCACCCCTCCACTTT.

This chain connects TRBV5-1 to TRBJ2-2, with D possibly matching TRBD2 (6 bases). CDR1 SGHRS and CDR2 YFSETQ come from the germline V gene. The CDR3 covers 15 residues. Trimming left V 4 bases short and J 7 bases short, with 17 bases between. CDR3: CASSPLGGDGGELFF. The CDR3 bases are TGCGCCAGCAGCCCCCTGGGCGGGGACGGCGGGGAGCTGTTTTTT.

This rearrangement joins TRBV7-8 to TRBJ1-2; weak D call: TRBD1 (6 bases). CDR3 length: 15 amino acids. Germline assignment: CDR1 SGHVS and CDR2 FQNEAQ. The ends were cut back, 5 bases at V and 2 bases at J, with 15 bases in the middle. CDR3 in DNA: TGTGCCAGCAGCCAAAGCGGGGGCGCAAACTATGGCTACACCTTC. Protein product: CASSQSGGANYGYTF.

The V and J genes are TRBV3-1 (or the pseudogene TRBV3-2) and TRBJ2-3; 13 positions match TRBD2. Germline CDR1 is LGHDT and CDR2 is YNNKEL (reference sequence). The length of the CDR3 is 16 residues. Trimming took 5 bases from V and 3 from J; bases not matched to a gene: 5. The CDR3 loop reads CASSAWTSGGTDTQYF. In DNA form, the CDR3 reads TGTGCCAGCAGCGCCTGGACTAGCGGGGGTACAGATACGCAGTATTTT.

The chain joins TRBV7-9 to TRBJ1-1; D is uncertain. CDR1 and CDR2 from the germline V gene are SEHNR and FQNEAQ (reference sequence). CDR3 size: 13 residues. Trimming shortened V by 3 bases and J by 1 base, and 6 bases separated the two germline ends. CDR3 loop: CASSFSSNTEAFF. CDR3 sequence (DNA): TGTGCCAGCAGCTTCAGCTCGAACACTGAAGCTTTCTTT.

The V gene is TRBV14, the J gene TRBJ2-3; the match to TRBD1 covers 9 bases. Germline CDR1 SGHDN, CDR2 FVKESK. The V and J ends lost 6 bases and 4 bases, in that order; junction bases with no gene match: 2. The CDR3 covers 13 residues. The CDR3 sequence is CASRTGGSDTQYF. CDR3 DNA sequence: TGTGCCAGCAGGACAGGGGGGTCAGATACGCAGTATTTT. The full variable domain, rest sourced from reference TRBV14 and TRBJ2-3, is EAGVTQFPSHSVIEKGQTVTLRCDPISGHDNLYWYRRVMGKEIKFLLHFVKESKQDESGMPNNRFLAERTGGTYSTLKVQPAELEDSGVYFCASRTGGSDTQYFGPGTRLTVL.

The table lists this clone with a few counts. V usage is TRBV5-4 and J usage is TRBJ1-2, with 10 bases lining up with TRBD1. The germline gives CDR1 SGHNT, CDR2 YYREEE (reference sequence). The ends lost 2 bases at V and 4 bases at J; junction bases unmatched: 2. CDR3 length equals 14 residues. This CDR3 is CASSFGTGAYGYTF. CDR3 DNA sequence: TGTGCCAGCAGCTTCGGGACAGGGGCCTATGGCTACACCTTC.

V gene TRBV29-1 combines with J gene TRBJ1-1, with D possibly TRBD1 on 5 matching bases. The CDR3 consists of 15 residues. With 5 bases removed from V and 1 base from J, the gap between germline ends came to 17 bases. Germline CDR1 reads SQVTM; CDR2 reads ANQGSEA. The CDR3 bases are TGCAGCGTTCCCTGGGACGGGGGGACGAACACTGAAGCTTTCTTT. This sequence encodes CSVPWDGGTNTEAFF.

The V call is TRBV9, the J call TRBJ2-5, with TRBD1 matching 8 bases. The CDR3 has 16 amino acids. CDR1 is SGDLS, CDR2 YYNGEE, per germline. After removal of 0 bases from V and 1 base from J, the junction contained 5 bases not matched to a gene. The CDR3: CASSVGDRSRQETQYF. The CDR3 bases are TGTGCCAGCAGCGTAGGGGACAGGAGCCGCCAAGAGACCCAGTACTTC.

The chain uses TRBV30 and TRBJ1-6; no reliable D call. Germline V gene data show CDR1 as GTSNPN and CDR2 as SVGIG (reference sequence). This CDR3 has 13 amino acids. V lost 0 bases and J 5 bases, leaving 5 bases between the germline ends. In DNA form, the CDR3 reads TGTGCCTGGAGTGTCGAAAATAATTCACCCCTCCACTTT. Translated: CAWSVENNSPLHF.

This clone was seen once. The V and J genes are TRBV6-1 and TRBJ2-2, with D hard to call. V lost 1 base to trimming and J lost 9 bases, with 12 bases between them. The CDR3 loop spans 14 amino acids. Germline CDR1 is MNHNS and CDR2 is SASEGT. CDR3 DNA sequence: TGTGCCAGCAGTGAAGGGCCATCCGTACGGGAGCTGTTTTTT. It yields the protein CASSEGPSVRELFF.

The chain recombines TRBV18 with TRBJ1-6, with TRBD1 matching over 10 bases. This CDR3 spans 17 amino acids. Germline V gene data show CDR1 as KGHSH and CDR2 as LQKENI. Trimming at V came to 3 bases and at J to 5 bases, leaving 7 bases not matched to a gene. Here the CDR3 reads CASSPFHGTGDNSPLHF. The CDR3 nucleotides read TGTGCCAGCTCACCGTTCCACGGGACAGGGGATAATTCACCCCTCCACTTT.

The CDR3 coding sequence is TGTGCCAGCAGTATCGGACACCCAACGAACCTGTTTTTT. This codes for CASSIGHPTNLFF. This chain connects TRBV12-3 or TRBV12-4 to TRBJ1-4, with D possibly matching TRBD1 (5 bases). V lost 5 bases and J 14 bases, leaving 18 bases between the germline ends. This CDR3 has 13 amino acids.